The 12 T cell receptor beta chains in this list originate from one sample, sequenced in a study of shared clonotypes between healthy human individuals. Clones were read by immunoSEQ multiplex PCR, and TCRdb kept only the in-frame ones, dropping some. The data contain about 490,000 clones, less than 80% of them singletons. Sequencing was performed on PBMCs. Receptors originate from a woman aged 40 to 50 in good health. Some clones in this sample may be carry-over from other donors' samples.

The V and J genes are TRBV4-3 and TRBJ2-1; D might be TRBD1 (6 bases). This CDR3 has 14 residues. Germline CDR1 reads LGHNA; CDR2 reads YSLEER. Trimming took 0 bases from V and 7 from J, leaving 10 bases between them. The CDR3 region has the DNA TGCGCCAGCAGCCAAGAAACCCAGGGGAATGAGCAGTTCTTC. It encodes CASSQETQGNEQFF.

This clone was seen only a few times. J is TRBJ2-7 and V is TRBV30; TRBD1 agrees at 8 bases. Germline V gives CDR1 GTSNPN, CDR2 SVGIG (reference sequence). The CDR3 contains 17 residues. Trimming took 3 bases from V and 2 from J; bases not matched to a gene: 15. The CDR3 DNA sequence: TGTGCCTGGAGCTTAAGTCATGGACAGGGACCCCCCTACGAGCAGTACTTC. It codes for CAWSLSHGQGPPYEQYF.

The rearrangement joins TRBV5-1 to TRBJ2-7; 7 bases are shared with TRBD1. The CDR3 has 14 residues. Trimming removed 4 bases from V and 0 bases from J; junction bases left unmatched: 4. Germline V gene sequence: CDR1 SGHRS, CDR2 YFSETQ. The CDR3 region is CASSPGQDSYEQYF. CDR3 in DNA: TGCGCCAGCAGCCCCGGACAGGACTCCTACGAGCAGTACTTC.

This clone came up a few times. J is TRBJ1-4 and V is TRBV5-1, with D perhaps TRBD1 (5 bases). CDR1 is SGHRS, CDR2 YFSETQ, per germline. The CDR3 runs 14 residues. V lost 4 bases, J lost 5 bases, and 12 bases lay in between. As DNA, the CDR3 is TGCGCCAGCAGCGATTTGACAGCGAATGAAAAACTGTTTTTT. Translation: CASSDLTANEKLFF.

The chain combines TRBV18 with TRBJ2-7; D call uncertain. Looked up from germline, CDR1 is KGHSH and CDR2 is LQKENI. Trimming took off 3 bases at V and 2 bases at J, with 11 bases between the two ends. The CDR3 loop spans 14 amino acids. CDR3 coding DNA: TGTGCCAGCTCACCGCCGACATTAACCTACGAGCAGTACTTC. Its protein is CASSPPTLTYEQYF.

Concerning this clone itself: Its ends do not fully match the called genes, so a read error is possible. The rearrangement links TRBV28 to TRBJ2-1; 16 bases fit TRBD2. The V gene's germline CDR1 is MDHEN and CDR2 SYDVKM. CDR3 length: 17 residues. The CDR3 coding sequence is TGTGCCAGCAGTATACTTACCTCCGGGACTAGCGGGAGGGAGCTAATCTTC. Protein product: CASSILTSGTSGRELIF.

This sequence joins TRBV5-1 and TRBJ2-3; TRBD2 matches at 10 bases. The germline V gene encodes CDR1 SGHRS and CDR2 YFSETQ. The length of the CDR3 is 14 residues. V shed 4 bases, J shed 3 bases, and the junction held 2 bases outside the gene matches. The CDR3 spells CASSISGRTDTQYF. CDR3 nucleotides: TGCGCCAGCAGCATTAGCGGGAGGACAGATACGCAGTATTTT.

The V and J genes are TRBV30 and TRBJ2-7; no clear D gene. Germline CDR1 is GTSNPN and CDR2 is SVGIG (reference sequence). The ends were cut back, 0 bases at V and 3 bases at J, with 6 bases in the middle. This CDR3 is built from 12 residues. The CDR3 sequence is CAWSVRSYEQYF. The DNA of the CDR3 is TGTGCCTGGAGTGTAAGAAGCTACGAGCAGTACTTC.

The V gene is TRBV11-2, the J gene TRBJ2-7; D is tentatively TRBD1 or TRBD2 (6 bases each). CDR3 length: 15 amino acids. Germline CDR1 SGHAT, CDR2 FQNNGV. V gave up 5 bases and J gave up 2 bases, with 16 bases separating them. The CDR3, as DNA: TGTGCCAGCAGCCGTGAGGGGGGAGGCCCCTACGAGCAGTACTTC. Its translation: CASSREGGGPYEQYF.

CDR3 sequence reads: CASRSPGEGYEQYF. The CDR3 coding sequence is TGTGCCAGCAGATCCCCGGGGGAGGGCTACGAGCAGTACTTC. The chain recombines TRBV28 with TRBJ2-7; 7 bases are a match to TRBD2. The V gene end was trimmed by 6 bases and the J gene end by 3 bases; junction bases not matched to a gene: 8. The CDR3 has 14 residues. Germline V gives CDR1 MDHEN, CDR2 SYDVKM.

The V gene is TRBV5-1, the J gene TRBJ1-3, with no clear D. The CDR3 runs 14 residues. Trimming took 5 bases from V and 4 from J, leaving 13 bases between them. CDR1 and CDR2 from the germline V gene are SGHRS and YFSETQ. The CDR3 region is CASRAGDAGNTIYF. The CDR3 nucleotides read TGCGCCAGCAGGGCGGGAGACGCCGGAAACACCATATATTTT.

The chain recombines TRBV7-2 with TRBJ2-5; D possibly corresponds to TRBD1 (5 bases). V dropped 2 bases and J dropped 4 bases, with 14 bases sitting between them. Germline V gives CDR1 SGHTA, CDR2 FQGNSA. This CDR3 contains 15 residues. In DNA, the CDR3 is TGTGCCAGCAGCTTAAGGGGTCACCATCGAGAGACCCAGTACTTC. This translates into CASSLRGHHRETQYF.